A selection of T cell receptor beta chains follows, all from one sample in a study of OX40 agonist ivuxolimab in advanced cancers. Produced via immunoSEQ multiplex PCR; TCRdb's table is partial and in-frame only. This table has 60,000 or so clones, 70% to 90% appearing once. Sequencing was performed on CD4+ or CD8+ T cells sorted from blood, taken in a trial of the OX40 agonist ivuxolimab. The receptors come from an adult with an advanced solid tumor such as melanoma, head and neck, liver or kidney cancer. The CDR3 runs from the conserved cysteine through the conserved F or W. A D gene is named only where the DNA matches it firmly. Clone size is not always given. Where it is, it says once, few, many or a class for expanded clones.

.,TRBV19,TRBJ2-7,.,TGTGCCAGTAGTGCCAATGGACAGTTTCACGAGCAGTACTTC,CASSANGQFHEQYF
.,TRBV2,TRBJ2-5,.,TGTGCCAGCAGTGGCGGTAACAGGGCGGGAGAGACCCAGTACTTC,CASSGGNRAGETQYF
.,TRBV5-4,TRBJ2-4,.,TGTGCCAGCAGCTTGAGGTCGGGAGCCAAAAACATTCAGTACTTC,CASSLRSGAKNIQYF
.,TRBV11-2,TRBJ2-2,.,TGTGCCAGCAGCCCGCAGGGGGGGCAAAACACCGGGGAGCTGTTTTTT,CASSPQGGQNTGELFF
.,TRBV7-9,TRBJ1-2,.,TGTGCCAGCAGTCGGCTGGCAGCAGGAGATCTTTCGTATGGCTACACCTTC,CASSRLAAGDLSYGYTF
TRBD2,TRBV7-2,TRBJ2-2,.,TGTGCCAGCAGCCCCCGACTAGCGGGGAACACCGGGGAGCTGTTTTTT,CASSPRLAGNTGELFF
.,TRBV6-5,TRBJ1-2,.,TGTGCCAGCTGGGGATACCGTTATGGCTACACCTTC,CASWGYRYGYTF
.,TRBV9,TRBJ2-7,.,TGTGCCAGCAGCGTAGATACCGGGTCGGGTACCTACGAGCAGTACTTC,CASSVDTGSGTYEQYF
.,TRBV6-1,TRBJ2-5,.,TGTGCCAGCAGTGACTCTCAAGAGACCCAGTACTTC,CASSDSQETQYF
.,TRBV19,TRBJ2-1,.,TGTGCCAGTAGTATAAGGGGGAGCTCCTACAATGAGCAGTTCTTC,CASSIRGSSYNEQFF
.,TRBV5-4,TRBJ2-6,.,TGTGCCAGCAGCTTGACAGCCCCTCCGTTCCTGACTTTC,CASSLTAPPFLTF
TRBD1,TRBV18,TRBJ1-1,.,TGTGCCAGCTCACCACGGGGACAGACCCTAGGATTGAACACTGAAGCTTTCTTT,CASSPRGQTLGLNTEAFF
.,TRBV14,TRBJ1-4,.,TGTGCCAGCAGCCAAGATCGAGGCAGTAAACTGTTTTTT,CASSQDRGSKLFF
.,TRBV30,TRBJ1-3,.,TGTGCCTGGAGTGAGGAGTACACCATATATTTT,CAWSEEYTIYF
TRBD1,TRBV9,TRBJ2-7,.,TGTGCCAGCAGCGTAGGAGGGGGCGGCTACGAGCAGTACTTC,CASSVGGGGYEQYF
.,TRBV7-2,TRBJ2-3,once,TGTGCCAGCAGCTGGGGCTCAGATACGCAGTATTTT,CASSWGSDTQYF
.,TRBV9,TRBJ1-5,.,TGTGCCAGCAGCGTAGCTGGGGATTCCTTAACGCCCCAGCATTTT,CASSVAGDSLTPQHF
TRBD2,TRBV4-2,TRBJ2-1,.,TGTGCCAGCAGCCCCCGGGGGGAGCGGGGCTCCTACAATGAGCAGTTCTTC,CASSPRGERGSYNEQFF
.,TRBV27,TRBJ1-5,.,TGTGCCAGCAGTCTGACAGGAGCCTATAGCAATCAGCCCCAGCATTTT,CASSLTGAYSNQPQHF
TRBD1,TRBV2,TRBJ2-2,.,TGTGCCAGCGGACAGGATAGGACGAACACCGGGGAGCTGTTTTTT,CASGQDRTNTGELFF
.,TRBV7-9,TRBJ2-7,once,TGTGCCAGCAGCTTAGGGCAGGGGGGCAACTACGAGCAGTACTTC,CASSLGQGGNYEQYF
.,TRBV28,TRBJ2-4,.,TGTGCCAGCAGCGGTGTCAATGACCGAGACATTCAGTACTTC,CASSGVNDRDIQYF
.,TRBV6-5,TRBJ1-2,.,TGTGCCAGCAGTTACTCGACAGCCTCTAACTATGGCTACACCTTC,CASSYSTASNYGYTF
.,TRBV27,TRBJ1-1,.,TGTGCCAGCAGCCTACAGGGAGGTGGGAGCACTGAAGCTTTCTTT,CASSLQGGGSTEAFF
TRBD1,TRBV14,TRBJ2-1,.,TGTGCCAGCAGCCAAGCCCCGGGACAGCTTGGCAATGAGCAGTTCTTC,CASSQAPGQLGNEQFF
.,TRBV30,TRBJ1-1,once,TGTGCCTGGAGTGTACATGGGGAGAGGACTGAAGCTTTCTTT,CAWSVHGERTEAFF